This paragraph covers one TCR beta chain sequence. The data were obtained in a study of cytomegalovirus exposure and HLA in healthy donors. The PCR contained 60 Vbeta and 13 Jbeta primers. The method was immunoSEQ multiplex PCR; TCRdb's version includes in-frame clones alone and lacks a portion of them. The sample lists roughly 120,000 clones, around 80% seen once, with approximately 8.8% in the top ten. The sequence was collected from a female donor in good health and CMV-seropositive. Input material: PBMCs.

The CDR3 sequence is CASTMSGGPRRDTQYF. CDR3 nucleotides: TGTGCCAGTACCATGAGTGGGGGCCCCCGGCGAGATACGCAGTATTTT. The chain is built from TRBV19 and TRBJ2-3; D is perhaps TRBD1 (6 bases). Germline loops: CDR1 LNHDA, CDR2 SQIVND (reference sequence). The CDR3 length is 16 residues. The V end lost 7 bases, the J end lost 5 bases, and 22 bases lay between the germline ends.